The entry below gives a single T cell receptor (beta chain) sequence along with its context. Its target is not known. These data belong to a study of cytomegalovirus exposure and HLA in healthy donors. Whole-study results and caveats: One later analysis reportedly identified an Asian-associated ancestry cluster that showed fewer N-insertions than the approximately 710-donor mean. V segments that were indistinguishable, TRBV6-2 and TRBV6-3 among them, were omitted from analysis.

The PCR made use of 60 Vbeta and 13 Jbeta primers. Clones were read by immunoSEQ multiplex PCR, and TCRdb kept only the in-frame ones, dropping some. The sample records some 200,000 clones, 75% to 90% being singletons. This CDR3 comprises 14 residues. The V and J ends lost 0 bases and 2 bases respectively, with 8 bases between them. Per germline, CDR1 SGHTS and CDR2 YDEGEE. This sequence was found in a woman in her 50s in good health and CMV-seropositive. The rearrangement joins TRBV5-8 to TRBJ2-5, with D unresolved. The material sequenced was PBMCs. CDR3 in amino acids: CASSLVSLQETQYF. Written as DNA, the CDR3 is TGTGCCAGCAGCTTGGTTTCCTTACAAGAGACCCAGTACTTC.